This entry describes one T cell receptor (beta chain). This sample is drawn from a study of T cell changes during pregnancy in multiple sclerosis. Assay: immunoSEQ multiplex PCR; the TCRdb copy retains only in-frame clones and omits some. Of 40,000 to 55,000 clones listed, roughly nine tenths are singletons. Specimen: CD4+ T cells from peripheral blood mononuclear cells, collected before pregnancy. The TCR was taken from a female donor with multiple sclerosis, enrolled in a pregnancy study.

Here the CDR3 reads CASTLSSYEQYF. In nucleotides, the CDR3 is TGTGCCAGCACCTTAAGCTCCTACGAGCAGTACTTC. The chain has TRBV6-5 and TRBJ2-5; D is undetermined. The J call is in doubt because the DNA end fits TRBJ2-7 better. This CDR3 has 12 residues. In germline, CDR1 is MNHEY, CDR2 SVGAGI.